Each of the 24 T cell receptor beta chains below was sequenced from the same sample in a study of OX40 agonist ivuxolimab in advanced cancers. Here immunoSEQ multiplex PCR was the method, and the copy in TCRdb shows in-frame clones only, minus some. This sample has about 68,000 clones, with more than 75% found just once. The sample was CD4+ or CD8+ T cells sorted from blood, taken in a trial of the OX40 agonist ivuxolimab. These receptors all stem from an adult with an advanced solid tumor such as melanoma, head and neck, liver or kidney cancer.

This clone occurred a few times. V usage is TRBV7-2 and J usage is TRBJ1-1; 7 bases match TRBD1. CDR3 length equals 14 residues. V was clipped by 3 bases and J by 11 bases; unmatched bases: 12. The germline gives CDR1 SGHTA, CDR2 FQGNSA. The CDR3 is CASSFVTLEQGAFF. CDR3 nucleotide sequence: TGTGCCAGCAGCTTTGTGACGTTAGAACAGGGGGCTTTCTTT.

The CDR3 is CASSLLGTGNEKLFF. Written as DNA, the CDR3 is TGCGCCAGCAGCTTGCTCGGGACAGGGAATGAAAAACTGTTTTTT. The J gene is TRBJ1-4, the V gene TRBV4-1, with 9 bases that match TRBD1. Germline V gene data show CDR1 as MGHRA and CDR2 as YSYEKL. The V and J ends lost 5 bases and 5 bases, in that order; junction bases with no gene match: 6. This CDR3 has 15 amino acids.

The genes are TRBV7-2 and TRBJ1-2; no firm D call. CDR3 length equals 13 residues. Germline CDR1 reads SGHTA; CDR2 reads FQGNSA. Trimming shortened V by 5 bases and J by 4 bases, and 11 bases separated the two germline ends. Written as DNA, the CDR3 is TGTGCCAGCAGCCACAGTTTCGGCTATGGCTACACCTTC. The encoded protein is CASSHSFGYGYTF.

The chain joins TRBV10-3 to TRBJ2-7, with 7 bases aligning to TRBD2. Germline CDR1 is ENHRY and CDR2 is SYGVKD. The CDR3 loop spans 14 amino acids. V gave up 10 bases and J gave up 5 bases; unmatched junction bases: 14. CDR3 amino acids: CATGMGGEGNEQYF. CDR3 nucleotide sequence: TGTGCCACCGGCATGGGGGGGGAAGGGAACGAGCAGTACTTC.

The CDR3: CASSLGGTVNTEAFF. CDR3 DNA: TGTGCCAGCAGCTTGGGGGGGACAGTGAACACTGAAGCTTTCTTT. The chain couples TRBV7-2 to TRBJ1-1; 7 bases are shared with TRBD1. The CDR3 extends over 15 amino acids. V gave up 3 bases and J gave up 0 bases; unmatched junction bases: 4. Germline V gene sequence: CDR1 SGHTA, CDR2 FQGNSA.

The V gene is TRBV5-1, the J gene TRBJ1-6; D gene unclear. Between the trimmed V and J ends, which lost 2 bases and 2 bases, there was a span of 8 bases. The CDR3 runs 15 residues. CDR1 and CDR2 (germline): SGHRS, YFSETQ. DNA for the CDR3: TGCGCCAGCAGCTTTAACAGCCCCTATAATTCACCCCTCCACTTT. Its protein is CASSFNSPYNSPLHF.

This chain connects TRBV5-4 to TRBJ1-6; 10 bases agree with TRBD1. This CDR3 region has 15 residues. The germline CDR1 and CDR2 sequences are SGHNT and YYREEE (reference sequence). The junction had 3 bases not matched to a gene; V was cut back by 3 bases and J by 6 bases. Here the CDR3 DNA reads TGTGCCAGCAGCTCCAGGGACAGGGGTAATTCACCCCTCCACTTT. This encodes CASSSRDRGNSPLHF. The full variable domain, rest sourced from reference TRBV5-4 and TRBJ1-6, is ETGVTQSPTHLIKTRGQQVTLRCSSQSGHNTVSWYQQALGQGPQFIFQYYREEENGRGNFPPRFSGLQFPNYSSELNVNALELDDSALYLCASSSRDRGNSPLHFGNGTRLTVT.

This sequence joins TRBV18 and TRBJ1-6; 7 positions match TRBD1. V gave up 0 bases and J gave up 10 bases; unmatched junction bases: 6. CDR1 is KGHSH and CDR2 is LQKENI in the germline V gene. CDR3 length equals 15 residues. In nucleotides, the CDR3 is TGTGCCAGCTCACCACCCTCAGGGGGGGAATCACCCCTCCACTTT. It yields the protein CASSPPSGGESPLHF.

This clone has more than one count but fewer than ten. The rearrangement uses TRBV5-4 and TRBJ2-3; D is undetermined. Trimming took 1 base from V and 4 from J, leaving 7 bases between them. From germline, CDR1 is SGHNT and CDR2 YYREEE (reference sequence). The CDR3 spans 13 residues. The DNA for the CDR3 is TGTGCCAGCAGCTTGAAAGGCGCAGATACGCAGTATTTT. As protein: CASSLKGADTQYF.

The chain has TRBV6-5 and TRBJ2-3; D could derive from TRBD1 or TRBD2 (5 bases each). Germline assignment: CDR1 MNHEY and CDR2 SVGAGI. Trimming took off 0 bases at V and 4 bases at J, with 11 bases between the two ends. The CDR3 runs 15 residues. The CDR3, as DNA: TGTGCCAGCAGTTACTCATGGGACCTCTCAGATACGCAGTATTTT. It yields the protein CASSYSWDLSDTQYF.

This chain joins TRBV14 and TRBJ2-7; D ambiguous. V was clipped by 0 bases and J by 2 bases, with 11 bases between them. Germline V gene lookup returns CDR1 SGHDN and CDR2 FVKESK. CDR3 length: 15 amino acids. The CDR3 DNA is TGTGCCAGCAGCCAAGATCTAGACCGTACCTACGAGCAGTACTTC. This encodes CASSQDLDRTYEQYF.

The rearrangement uses TRBV4-1 and TRBJ2-5; TRBD1 or TRBD2 may be the D gene (6 bases each). Trimming took 4 bases from V and 4 from J, leaving 22 bases between them. Germline CDR1 is MGHRA and CDR2 is YSYEKL. The CDR3 covers 17 residues. CDR3 sequence (DNA): TGCGCCAGCAGCCCCGGAAGTCCGGGGGCTAAAGGAGAGACCCAGTACTTC. Amino acid sequence: CASSPGSPGAKGETQYF.

The chain joins TRBV5-1 to TRBJ1-1; D gene ambiguous. In germline, CDR1 is SGHRS, CDR2 YFSETQ. This CDR3 is built from 13 residues. The V gene lost 5 bases and the J gene lost 1 base, with 9 bases spanning the gap. The CDR3 DNA reads TGCGCCAGCAGAGAGACAAGGAACACTGAAGCTTTCTTT. Translated: CASRETRNTEAFF.

V and J are TRBV2 and TRBJ2-3; tentatively, D is TRBD1 or TRBD2 (6 bases each). V was cut by 4 bases and J by 5 bases, with 13 bases left in between. Germline loops: CDR1 SNHLY, CDR2 FYNNEI. The CDR3 has 14 amino acids. CDR3 sequence: CASSVPGAGDTQYF. As DNA, the CDR3 is TGTGCCAGCAGTGTACCGGGGGCGGGAGATACGCAGTATTTT.

This clone was seen just once. V gene TRBV18 combines with J gene TRBJ2-7; 7 bases fit TRBD1. The CDR3 has 14 amino acids. The V gene's germline CDR1 is KGHSH and CDR2 LQKENI. Trimming at V came to 5 bases and at J to 0 bases, leaving 4 bases not matched to a gene. The CDR3 nucleotides read TGTGCCAGCTCAGACAGGGCGGGCTCCTACGAGCAGTACTTC. Amino acid sequence: CASSDRAGSYEQYF.

CDR3 protein: CASSPRGPGNTEAFF. The CDR3 region has the DNA TGTGCCAGCAGCCCACGGGGCCCAGGGAACACTGAAGCTTTCTTT. The chain uses TRBV7-2 and TRBJ1-1; TRBD1 might be the D (5 bases). In germline, CDR1 is SGHTA, CDR2 FQGNSA. V lost 5 bases to trimming and J lost 1 base, with 14 bases between them. The CDR3 is 15 residues long.

The chain combines TRBV15 with TRBJ2-5; 10 bases are shared with TRBD2. V lost 0 bases, J lost 4 bases, and 5 bases stayed unmatched. Germline lookup yields CDR1 LNHNV and CDR2 YYDKDF (reference sequence). This CDR3 is 16 amino acids long. CDR3 residues: CATSRDTSGGAETQYF. CDR3 DNA: TGTGCCACCAGCAGAGATACCAGCGGGGGGGCAGAGACCCAGTACTTC. Using reference TRBV15 and TRBJ2-5 for the parts outside the CDR3, the full variable domain is DAMVIQNPRYQVTQFGKPVTLSCSQTLNHNVMYWYQQKSSQAPKLLFHYYDKDFNNEADTPDNFQSRRPNTSFCFLDIRSPGLGDTAMYLCATSRDTSGGAETQYFGPGTRLLVL.

The chain is built from TRBV6-6 and TRBJ1-6; D uncertain. The CDR3 contains 16 residues. V lost 3 bases, J lost 2 bases, and 11 bases lay in between. Germline CDR1 reads MNHNY; CDR2 reads SVGAGI (reference sequence). The CDR3: CASSYWVAPYNSPLHF. CDR3 bases: TGTGCCAGCAGTTATTGGGTGGCGCCCTATAATTCACCCCTCCACTTT.

The genes are TRBV19 and TRBJ1-1; D gene uncertain. Germline V gives CDR1 LNHDA, CDR2 SQIVND (reference sequence). V was clipped by 0 bases and J by 2 bases, with 7 bases between them. This CDR3 has 14 residues. The CDR3 loop is CASSIDRLNTEAFF. In DNA, the CDR3 is TGTGCCAGTAGTATAGACAGGTTAAACACTGAAGCTTTCTTT.

The V call is TRBV5-4, the J call TRBJ2-4; D gene uncertain. Germline CDR1 is SGHNT and CDR2 is YYREEE (reference sequence). The CDR3 has 13 amino acids. V was pared by 2 bases and J by 8 bases, with 11 bases between. The CDR3 here is CASSLRRGDIQYF. The CDR3 region has the DNA TGTGCCAGCAGCTTACGGAGAGGAGACATTCAGTACTTC.

CDR3 DNA: TGTGCCAGCAGCTTAGTCGGGAATCAGCCCCAGCATTTT. The encoded protein is CASSLVGNQPQHF. This rearrangement joins TRBV7-9 to TRBJ1-5; D not resolved. The germline V and J ends were trimmed by 1 base and 4 bases, with 5 bases remaining between them. Germline CDR1 SEHNR, CDR2 FQNEAQ (reference sequence). CDR3 length equals 13 residues.

V usage is TRBV4-1 and J usage is TRBJ1-2; D uncertain. In germline, CDR1 is MGHRA, CDR2 YSYEKL. This CDR3 has 16 residues. V was clipped by 0 bases and J by 0 bases, with 11 bases between them. The CDR3 protein is CASSQEGSAANYGYTF. CDR3 DNA: TGCGCCAGCAGCCAAGAAGGGTCTGCAGCTAACTATGGCTACACCTTC.

The genes are TRBV5-1 and TRBJ1-1; D gene unclear. The CDR3 is made up of 15 amino acids. Germline values: CDR1 SGHRS, CDR2 YFSETQ. Between the trimmed V and J ends, which lost 0 bases and 0 bases, there was a span of 9 bases. CDR3 residues: CASSLVVSMNTEAFF. Written as DNA, the CDR3 is TGCGCCAGCAGCTTGGTAGTCAGCATGAACACTGAAGCTTTCTTT.

This clone was found once. CDR3 protein: CASSPMGPTEAFF. The CDR3 DNA reads as TGTGCCAGCTCACCTATGGGGCCCACTGAAGCTTTCTTT. This chain uses TRBV18 with TRBJ1-1; the D gene is possibly TRBD1 (5 bases). V lost 3 bases to trimming and J lost 4 bases, with 9 bases between them. The CDR3 spans 13 residues. Per germline, CDR1 KGHSH and CDR2 LQKENI.